This T cell receptor (beta chain) was recovered during a study of ipilimumab plus nivolumab after autologous stem cell transplantation. Study-level information: Patients received a median of roughly five ipilimumab and roughly eight nivolumab doses. Study-wide results and caveats: Per the authors, repertoire, Treg and microbiota data justify further study.

The protocol was immunoSEQ multiplex PCR, while the TCRdb copy is restricted to in-frame clones and leaves out a portion. The data hold fewer than 85,000 clones, with nearly 85% observed a single time. CDR3 length: 21 residues. Unmatched junction bases numbered 13, after V lost 0 bases and J lost 0 bases. Germline lookup yields CDR1 KGHSH and CDR2 LQKENI. Patients got ipilimumab 1 mg/kg beginning 14 to 28 days post-transplant. Dosing: nivolumab 3 mg/kg IV, weeks 1, 4, 7, 10, then every two weeks to week 26. For this clone: The antigen remains undetermined.

The sequence came from a male donor with diffuse large B-cell lymphoma. The sample here was PBMCs, taken in a trial of ipilimumab plus nivolumab as post-transplant consolidation. This chain joins TRBV18 and TRBJ2-6, with 8 bases aligning to TRBD1. CDR3 loop: CASSPPNRSGTGASGANVLTF. In nucleotides, the CDR3 is TGTGCCAGCTCACCACCGAACCGTTCCGGGACAGGCGCCTCTGGGGCCAACGTCCTGACTTTC. Using reference TRBV18 and TRBJ2-6 for the parts outside the CDR3, the full variable domain is NAGVMQNPRHLVRRRGQEARLRCSPMKGHSHVYWYRQLPEEGLKFMVYLQKENIIDESGMPKERFSAEFPKEGPSILRIQQVVRGDSAAYFCASSPPNRSGTGASGANVLTFGAGSRLTVL.